The sample holds a few counts of the clone carrying this T cell receptor (beta chain). The data were taken from a study of blood T cells in healthy people across ages. Study background: Template switching recovered approximately one barcoded beta molecule for every two T cells.

The use of a sample-barcoded 5' primer and a J-beta primer mix characterized a second PCR of 7 to 11 cycles. Via MiXCR, TCRdb re-called the 5' RACE reads, giving one row per CDR3 protein. The sample includes some 760,000 distinct CDR3 sequences, around a quarter of them seen just once. The CDR3 has 16 residues. The V gene lost 4 bases and the J gene lost 5 bases, with 20 bases spanning the gap. In germline, CDR1 is SGHRS, CDR2 YFSETQ. These data also formed part of another study, on T cells of mothers and their children. As reported in that work: A few healthy Caucasian mothers, along with their six children, served as the donors.

V and J are TRBV5-1 and TRBJ2-3; D perhaps matches TRBD2 (6 bases). Sequencing was carried out using blood. This TCR derives from a boy aged 10-17 years in good health. The CDR3 nucleotides are TGCGCCAGCAGCCTCCCTTCTAGCGAACGGGGAGATACGCAGTATTTT. Its protein is CASSLPSSERGDTQYF.